Following are 20 T cell receptor beta chains from one sample sequenced in a study of graft-versus-host responses after intestinal transplantation. TCRdb's table, derived via immunoSEQ multiplex PCR, lists solely in-frame clones and lacks some. The sample lists 80,000 to 85,000 clones, roughly 89% occurring once. Which antigens these TCRs recognize remains unknown. This sample comprised unstimulated CD4+ T cells sorted from spleen or lymph node cells, obtained before intestinal transplant. These TCRs come from a human donor who received an intestinal transplant.

The rearrangement uses TRBV7-9 and TRBJ2-1, with a tentative D call TRBD2 (5 bases). V lost 5 bases and J 10 bases, leaving 15 bases between the germline ends. The CDR3 extends over 13 amino acids. Germline CDR1 and CDR2: SEHNR and FQNEAQ (reference sequence). The CDR3: CASSLHGEGEQFF. CDR3 DNA sequence: TGTGCCAGCAGCCTACACGGGGAAGGGGAGCAGTTCTTC.

This rearrangement joins TRBV18 to TRBJ2-7; D is perhaps TRBD1 (6 bases). Per the germline V gene, CDR1 is KGHSH and CDR2 is LQKENI. The CDR3 length is 16 residues. The V end lost 1 base, the J end lost 0 bases, and 13 bases lay between the germline ends. DNA of the CDR3: TGTGCCAGCTCACCACTAGTTGGACAGACCTCCTACGAGCAGTACTTC. Translating gives CASSPLVGQTSYEQYF.

V is TRBV10-1 and J is TRBJ2-3; TRBD1 matches at 10 bases. This CDR3 comprises 16 residues. The trim removed 0 bases at V and 6 bases at J, leaving 6 bases unmatched. Germline CDR1 and CDR2: WNHNN and SYGVQD (reference sequence). CDR3 DNA: TGCGCCAGCAGTGAGTCGACGGGACAGGGGCTGGATACGCAGTATTTT. This translates into CASSESTGQGLDTQYF.

The CDR3 loop reads CASSAYGTGQKFF. CDR3 DNA sequence: TGTGCCAGCAGCGCCTACGGGACAGGGCAAAAGTTCTTC. The chain uses TRBV7-2 and TRBJ2-1; 9 bases align to TRBD1. The V gene's germline CDR1 is SGHTA and CDR2 FQGNSA. J gave up 14 bases and V 5 bases, and 10 bases lay outside the gene matches. This CDR3 spans 13 amino acids.

The rearrangement uses TRBV5-1 and TRBJ2-3; 7 bases are shared with TRBD2. The germline V gene has CDR1 SGHRS and CDR2 YFSETQ. After removal of 3 bases from V and 2 bases from J, the junction contained 3 bases not matched to a gene. The CDR3 length is 14 residues. The CDR3 nucleotides are TGCGCCAGCAGCTCCGGGGGGATCACAGATACGCAGTATTTT. It is translated as CASSSGGITDTQYF.

The chain combines TRBV29-1 with TRBJ2-3; D possibly corresponds to TRBD2 (5 bases). Germline CDR1 reads SQVTM; CDR2 reads ANQGSEA. Trimming pared 4 bases from V and 3 bases from J, leaving 14 bases between. The CDR3 sequence is 14 residues long. The CDR3 region is CSVGALTGTDTQYF. Here the CDR3 DNA reads TGCAGCGTTGGGGCCTTGACGGGGACAGATACGCAGTATTTT.

This clone was detected only a few times. This chain uses TRBV4-3 with TRBJ1-3; TRBD1 might be the D (5 bases). The germline V and J ends were trimmed by 0 bases and 1 base, with 7 bases remaining between them. Germline V gene sequence: CDR1 LGHNA, CDR2 YSLEER. The CDR3 is 15 amino acids. This chain's CDR3 is CASSQDQGSGNTIYF. The CDR3 DNA reads TGCGCCAGCAGCCAAGATCAGGGTTCTGGAAACACCATATATTTT.

This chain uses TRBV29-1 with TRBJ1-2; 8 nucleotides line up with TRBD1. Trimming at V came to 5 bases and at J to 7 bases, leaving 9 bases not matched to a gene. The CDR3 spans 13 residues. In germline, CDR1 is SQVTM, CDR2 ANQGSEA. The chain's CDR3 is CSVSDTGGSGYTF. CDR3 nucleotides: TGCAGCGTTTCCGATACAGGGGGTAGTGGCTACACCTTC.

The chain uses TRBV2 and TRBJ2-1; 11 bases are shared with TRBD2. CDR1 SNHLY and CDR2 FYNNEI come from the germline V gene. After removal of 6 bases from V and 16 bases from J, the junction contained 20 bases not matched to a gene. CDR3 size: 16 residues. CDR3 in amino acids: CASSAPGASGGLGAFF. Written as DNA, the CDR3 is TGTGCCAGCAGCGCACCCGGGGCTAGCGGGGGGTTAGGGGCTTTCTTC. The full variable domain, with the rest looked up from reference TRBV2 and TRBJ2-1, is EPEVTQTPSHQVTQMGQEVILRCVPISNHLYFYWYRQILGQKVEFLVSFYNNEISEKSEIFDDQFSVERPDGSNFTLKIRSTKLEDSAMYFCASSAPGASGGLGAFFGPGTRLTVL.

The chain's CDR3 is CASSLGQGPVEYF. Written as DNA, the CDR3 is TGTGCCAGCAGCTTGGGACAGGGGCCCGTGGAGTACTTC. The J gene is TRBJ2-7, the V gene TRBV5-6; 8 bases are shared with TRBD1. The CDR3 is 13 amino acids. V shed 0 bases, J shed 11 bases, and the junction held 7 bases outside the gene matches. The germline V gene encodes CDR1 SGHDT and CDR2 YYEEEE.

The chain is built from TRBV5-5 and TRBJ2-3; the D is unclear. CDR1 and CDR2 (germline): SGHKS, YYEKEE (reference sequence). This CDR3 is 13 amino acids long. V shed 0 bases and J shed 2 bases, with 4 bases lying between them. CDR3 nucleotides: TGTGCCAGCAGCTTGGCAGACACAGATACGCAGTATTTT. Protein product: CASSLADTDTQYF.

CDR3 nucleotides: TGTGCCAGCAGTTTAGCGGTGACCGGGGATGAGCAGTTCTTC. Encoded protein: CASSLAVTGDEQFF. The chain uses TRBV2 and TRBJ2-1; D perhaps matches TRBD2 (6 bases). CDR3 length equals 14 residues. Germline-derived CDR1 and CDR2 are SNHLY and FYNNEI. V shed 5 bases and J shed 8 bases, with 16 bases lying between them.

The DNA of the CDR3 is TGTGCCAGTAGTAAGGCAGGGCCCTCCGGTAATTCACCCCTCCACTTT. It is translated as CASSKAGPSGNSPLHF. The J gene is TRBJ1-6, the V gene TRBV19, with D possibly matching TRBD1 (5 bases). The V and J ends lost 4 bases and 6 bases respectively, with 16 bases between them. CDR1 and CDR2 from the germline V gene are LNHDA and SQIVND (reference sequence). CDR3 length: 16 residues.

The J gene is TRBJ1-5, the V gene TRBV21-1; the tabulated D call, TRBD1, remains unverified against the DNA. TRBV21-1 represents a pseudogene. The CDR3 is 8 amino acids. The CDR3 protein is CAQQPQHF. Written as DNA, the CDR3 is TGTGCCCAGCAGCCCCAGCATTTT.

The chain is built from TRBV5-4 and TRBJ2-7, with a possible D match to TRBD1 (6 bases). Deletions cut 0 bases from V and 3 bases from J, with 16 bases between. The V gene's germline CDR1 is SGHNT and CDR2 YYREEE (reference sequence). This CDR3 has 16 residues. The chain's CDR3 is CASSLGPTGQVYEQYF. CDR3 nucleotide sequence: TGTGCCAGCAGCTTGGGACCCACGGGACAAGTCTACGAGCAGTACTTC.

The V call is TRBV7-2, the J call TRBJ2-3, with D possibly being TRBD2 (5 bases). CDR1 SGHTA and CDR2 FQGNSA come from the germline V gene. V was cut by 3 bases and J by 2 bases, with 18 bases left in between. CDR3 length: 17 residues. In DNA form, the CDR3 reads TGTGCCAGCAGCTTGGGCCGCCGACTAATATCCACAGATACGCAGTATTTT. Its protein product is CASSLGRRLISTDTQYF. Full variable domain (remainder filled in from reference TRBV7-2 and TRBJ2-3): GAGVSQSPSNKVTEKGKDVELRCDPISGHTALYWYRQSLGQGLEFLIYFQGNSAPDKSGLPSDRFSAERTGGSVSTLTIQRTQQEDSAVYLCASSLGRRLISTDTQYFGPGTRLTVL.

The chain combines TRBV19 with TRBJ2-3, with 13 bases lining up with TRBD2. CDR1 and CDR2 from the germline V gene are LNHDA and SQIVND (reference sequence). The CDR3 has 19 amino acids. Trimming removed 1 base from V and 0 bases from J; junction bases left unmatched: 7. The DNA for the CDR3 is TGTGCCAGTAGTATAGCACTAGCGGGGGGGTCACCTAGCACAGATACGCAGTATTTT. Protein product: CASSIALAGGSPSTDTQYF.

This clone was observed a single time. The V and J genes are TRBV2 and TRBJ1-1, with TRBD1 as a possible D gene (6 bases). This CDR3 region has 14 residues. The germline CDR1 and CDR2 sequences are SNHLY and FYNNEI. V lost 6 bases and J 1 base, leaving 12 bases between the germline ends. CDR3 in amino acids: CASRYRAENTEAFF. DNA for the CDR3: TGTGCCAGCAGGTACAGGGCAGAGAACACTGAAGCTTTCTTT. Supplemented by reference TRBV2 and TRBJ1-1, the full variable domain reads EPEVTQTPSHQVTQMGQEVILRCVPISNHLYFYWYRQILGQKVEFLVSFYNNEISEKSEIFDDQFSVERPDGSNFTLKIRSTKLEDSAMYFCASRYRAENTEAFFGQGTRLTVV.

The chain has TRBV7-2 and TRBJ2-7; 10 nucleotides align to TRBD2. CDR3 size: 17 residues. The V gene's germline CDR1 is SGHTA and CDR2 FQGNSA. V lost 2 bases to trimming and J lost 2 bases; unmatched junction nucleotides: 9. In DNA, the CDR3 is TGTGCCAGCAGCTTACCCTCCAGACTAGCGGGCCCCTACGAGCAGTACTTC. Its translation: CASSLPSRLAGPYEQYF.

The chain carries TRBV7-2 and TRBJ1-2, with D possibly TRBD1 on 6 matching bases. The length of the CDR3 is 16 residues. Germline CDR1 SGHTA, CDR2 FQGNSA. Trimming shortened V by 5 bases and J by 7 bases, and 23 bases separated the two germline ends. The CDR3 reads CASSGRGQYREGGYTF. In nucleotides, the CDR3 is TGTGCCAGCAGCGGGCGGGGCCAGTACAGGGAGGGTGGCTACACCTTC.